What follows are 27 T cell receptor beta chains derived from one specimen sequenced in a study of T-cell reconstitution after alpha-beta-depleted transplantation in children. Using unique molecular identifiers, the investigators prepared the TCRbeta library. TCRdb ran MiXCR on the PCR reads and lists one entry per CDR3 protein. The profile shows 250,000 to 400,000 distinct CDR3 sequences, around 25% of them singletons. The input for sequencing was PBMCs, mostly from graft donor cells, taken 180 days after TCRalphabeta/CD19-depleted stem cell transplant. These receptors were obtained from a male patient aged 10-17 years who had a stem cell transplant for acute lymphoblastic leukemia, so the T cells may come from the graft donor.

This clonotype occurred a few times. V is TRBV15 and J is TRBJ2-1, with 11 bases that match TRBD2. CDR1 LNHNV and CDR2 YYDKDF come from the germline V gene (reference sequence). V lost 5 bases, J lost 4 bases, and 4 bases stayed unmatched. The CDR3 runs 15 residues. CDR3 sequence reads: CATSPGTSGYNEQFF. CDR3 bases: TGTGCCACCAGCCCCGGGACTAGCGGTTACAATGAGCAGTTCTTC.

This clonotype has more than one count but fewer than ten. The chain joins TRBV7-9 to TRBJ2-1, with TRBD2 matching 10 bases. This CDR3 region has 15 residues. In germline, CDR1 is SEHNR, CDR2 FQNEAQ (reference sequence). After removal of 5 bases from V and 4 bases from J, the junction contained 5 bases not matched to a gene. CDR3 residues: CASSPLAGEYNEQFF. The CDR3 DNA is TGTGCCAGCAGCCCCCTAGCGGGAGAATACAATGAGCAGTTCTTC.

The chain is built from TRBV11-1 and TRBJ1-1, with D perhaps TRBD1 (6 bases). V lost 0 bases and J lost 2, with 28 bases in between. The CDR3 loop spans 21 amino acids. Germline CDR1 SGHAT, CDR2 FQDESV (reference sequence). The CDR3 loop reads CASSLAPLRGGRLRSNTEAFF. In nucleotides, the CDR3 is TGTGCCAGCAGCTTAGCCCCACTTCGCGGGGGGCGACTACGATCAAACACTGAAGCTTTCTTT.

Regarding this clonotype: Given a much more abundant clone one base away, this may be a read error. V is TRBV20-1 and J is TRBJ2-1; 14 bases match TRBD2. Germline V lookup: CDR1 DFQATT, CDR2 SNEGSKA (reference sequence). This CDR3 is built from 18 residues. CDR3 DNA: TGCTGTGCTAGAGCCCGCCGACTAGCGGGAGGGAGGGGCAATGAGCAGTTCTTC. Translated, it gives CCARARRLAGGRGNEQFF.

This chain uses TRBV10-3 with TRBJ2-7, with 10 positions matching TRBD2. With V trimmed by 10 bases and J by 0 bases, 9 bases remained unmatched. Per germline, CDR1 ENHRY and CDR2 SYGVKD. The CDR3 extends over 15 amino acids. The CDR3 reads CATYPGLAFSYEQYF. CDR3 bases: TGTGCCACCTATCCGGGACTAGCGTTCTCCTACGAGCAGTACTTC.

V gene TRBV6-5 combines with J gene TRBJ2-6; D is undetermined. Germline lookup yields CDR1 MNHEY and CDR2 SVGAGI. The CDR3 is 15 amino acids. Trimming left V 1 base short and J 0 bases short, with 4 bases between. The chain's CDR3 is CASSYWLSGANVLTF. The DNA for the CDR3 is TGTGCCAGCAGTTACTGGCTCTCTGGGGCCAACGTCCTGACTTTC.

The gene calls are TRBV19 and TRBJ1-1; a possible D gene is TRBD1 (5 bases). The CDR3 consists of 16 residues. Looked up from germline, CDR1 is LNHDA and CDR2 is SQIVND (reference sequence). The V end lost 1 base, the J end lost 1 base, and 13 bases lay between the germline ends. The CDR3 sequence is CASSIAWGNKNTEAFF. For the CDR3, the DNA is TGTGCCAGTAGTATAGCGTGGGGGAATAAGAACACTGAAGCTTTCTTT.

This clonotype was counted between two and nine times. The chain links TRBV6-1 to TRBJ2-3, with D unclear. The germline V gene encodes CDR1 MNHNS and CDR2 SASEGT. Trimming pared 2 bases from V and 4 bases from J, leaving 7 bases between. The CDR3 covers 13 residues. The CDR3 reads CASSELRADTQYF. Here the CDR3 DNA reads TGTGCCAGCAGTGAACTTAGGGCAGATACGCAGTATTTT.

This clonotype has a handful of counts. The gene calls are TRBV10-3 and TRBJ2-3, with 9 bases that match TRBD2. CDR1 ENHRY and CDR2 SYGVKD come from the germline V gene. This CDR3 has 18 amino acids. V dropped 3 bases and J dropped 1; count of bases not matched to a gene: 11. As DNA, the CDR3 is TGTGCCATCAGTGATCCAGGGCGTCTAGCGGGACGCACAGATACGCAGTATTTT. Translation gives CAISDPGRLAGRTDTQYF.

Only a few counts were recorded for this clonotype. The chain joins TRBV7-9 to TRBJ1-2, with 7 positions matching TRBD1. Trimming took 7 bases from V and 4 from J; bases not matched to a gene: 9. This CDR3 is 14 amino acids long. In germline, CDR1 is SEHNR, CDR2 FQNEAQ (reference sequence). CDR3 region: CASNIQGFSYGYTF. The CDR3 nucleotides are TGTGCCAGCAACATACAGGGGTTCAGCTATGGCTACACCTTC.

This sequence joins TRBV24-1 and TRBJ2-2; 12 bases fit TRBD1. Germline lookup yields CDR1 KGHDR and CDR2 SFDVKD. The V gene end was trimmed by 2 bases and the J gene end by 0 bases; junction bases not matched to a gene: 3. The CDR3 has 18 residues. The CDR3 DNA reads TGTGCCACCAGTGATTCCCGGGACAGGGGGCCGAACACCGGGGAGCTGTTTTTT. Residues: CATSDSRDRGPNTGELFF.

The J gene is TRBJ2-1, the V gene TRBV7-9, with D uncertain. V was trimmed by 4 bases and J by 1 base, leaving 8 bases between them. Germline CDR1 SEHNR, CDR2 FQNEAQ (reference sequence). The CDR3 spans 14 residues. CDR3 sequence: CASSSDSSYNEQFF. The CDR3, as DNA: TGTGCCAGCAGCTCTGACTCGTCCTACAATGAGCAGTTCTTC.

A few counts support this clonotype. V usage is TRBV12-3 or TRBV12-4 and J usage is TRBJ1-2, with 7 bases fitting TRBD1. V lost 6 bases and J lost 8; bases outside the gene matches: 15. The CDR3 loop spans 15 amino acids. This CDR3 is CASSLRQGLSSGYTF. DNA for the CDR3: TGTGCCAGCAGCCTTCGACAGGGACTATCGAGCGGCTACACCTTC.

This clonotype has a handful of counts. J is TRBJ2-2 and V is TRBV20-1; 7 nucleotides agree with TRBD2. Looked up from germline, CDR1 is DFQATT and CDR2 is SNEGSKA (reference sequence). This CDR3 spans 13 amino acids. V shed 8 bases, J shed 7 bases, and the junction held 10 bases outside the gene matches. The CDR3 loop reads CSTQGLTIGELFF. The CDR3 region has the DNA TGCAGTACCCAGGGACTAACCATCGGGGAGCTGTTTTTT.

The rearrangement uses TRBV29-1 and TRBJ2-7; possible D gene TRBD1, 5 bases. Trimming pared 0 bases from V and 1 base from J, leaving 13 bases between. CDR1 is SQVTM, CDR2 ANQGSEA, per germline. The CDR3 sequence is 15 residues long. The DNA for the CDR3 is TGCAGCGTTGAAGAGGGGCAGGAACCGTCCTACGAGCAGTACTTC. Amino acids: CSVEEGQEPSYEQYF.

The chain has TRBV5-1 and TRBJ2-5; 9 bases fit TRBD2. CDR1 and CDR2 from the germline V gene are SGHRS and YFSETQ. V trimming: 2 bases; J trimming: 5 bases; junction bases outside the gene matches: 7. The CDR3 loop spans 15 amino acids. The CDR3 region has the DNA TGCGCCAGCAGCTTTGGTAGCGGGAGAGAGGAGACCCAGTACTTC. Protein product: CASSFGSGREETQYF.

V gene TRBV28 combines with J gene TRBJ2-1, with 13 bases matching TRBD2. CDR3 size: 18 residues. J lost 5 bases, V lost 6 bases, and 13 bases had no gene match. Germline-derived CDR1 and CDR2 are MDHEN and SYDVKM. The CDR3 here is CASRELAGGPGRNNEQFF. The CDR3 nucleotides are TGTGCCAGCAGGGAACTAGCGGGAGGGCCGGGACGGAACAATGAGCAGTTCTTC. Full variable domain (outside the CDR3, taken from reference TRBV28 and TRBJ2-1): DVKVTQSSRYLVKRTGEKVFLECVQDMDHENMFWYRQDPGLGLRLIYFSYDVKMKEKGDIPEGYSVSREKKERFSLILESASTNQTSMYLCASRELAGGPGRNNEQFFGPGTRLTVL.

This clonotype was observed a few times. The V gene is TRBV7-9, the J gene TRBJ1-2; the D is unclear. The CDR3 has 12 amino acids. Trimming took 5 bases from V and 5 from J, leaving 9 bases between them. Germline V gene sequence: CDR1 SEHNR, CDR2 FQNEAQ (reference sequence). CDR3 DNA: TGTGCCAGCAGCGAGGAAGATTATGGCTACACCTTC. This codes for CASSEEDYGYTF.

The CDR3 region is CASSVSPARPSSEQFF. CDR3 DNA sequence: TGTGCCAGCAGTGTAAGCCCGGCGCGGCCTTCAAGTGAGCAGTTCTTC. This chain uses TRBV6-1 with TRBJ2-1; D not resolved. The length of the CDR3 is 16 residues. Trimming shortened V by 4 bases and J by 9 bases, and 22 bases separated the two germline ends. Per the germline V gene, CDR1 is MNHNS and CDR2 is SASEGT.

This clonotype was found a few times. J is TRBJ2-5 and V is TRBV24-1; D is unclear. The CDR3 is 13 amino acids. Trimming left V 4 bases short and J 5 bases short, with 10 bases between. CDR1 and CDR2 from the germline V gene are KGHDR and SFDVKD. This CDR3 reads CATSDLTTETQYF. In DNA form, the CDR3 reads TGTGCCACCAGTGACCTGACGACGGAGACCCAGTACTTC.

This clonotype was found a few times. Written as DNA, the CDR3 is TGTGCCAGCAGTCATCGACAGGTAGCCTACGAGCAGTACTTC. It codes for CASSHRQVAYEQYF. The J gene is TRBJ2-7, the V gene TRBV27; D perhaps matches TRBD1 (6 bases). This CDR3 has 14 amino acids. The V and J ends lost 5 bases and 2 bases respectively, with 13 bases between them. Germline CDR1 and CDR2: MNHEY and SMNVEV (reference sequence).

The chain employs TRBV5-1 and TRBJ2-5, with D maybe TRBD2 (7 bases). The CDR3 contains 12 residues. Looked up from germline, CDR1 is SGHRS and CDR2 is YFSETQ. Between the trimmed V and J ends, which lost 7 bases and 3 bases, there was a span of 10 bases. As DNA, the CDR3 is TGCGCCAGCGAAGGGGGGGAAGAGACCCAGTACTTC. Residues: CASEGGEETQYF.

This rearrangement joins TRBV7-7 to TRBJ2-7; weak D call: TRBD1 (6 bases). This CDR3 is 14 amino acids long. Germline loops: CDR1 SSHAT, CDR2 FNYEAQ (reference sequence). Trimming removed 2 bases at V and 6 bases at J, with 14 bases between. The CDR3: CASSLTIRGTEQYF. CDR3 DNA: TGTGCCAGCAGCTTAACCATCAGGGGAACCGAGCAGTACTTC. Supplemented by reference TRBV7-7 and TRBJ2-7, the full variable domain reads GAGVSQSPRYKVTKRGQDVTLRCDPISSHATLYWYQQALGQGPEFLTYFNYEAQPDKSGLPSDRFSAERPEGSISTLTIQRTEQRDSAMYRCASSLTIRGTEQYFGPGTRLTVT.

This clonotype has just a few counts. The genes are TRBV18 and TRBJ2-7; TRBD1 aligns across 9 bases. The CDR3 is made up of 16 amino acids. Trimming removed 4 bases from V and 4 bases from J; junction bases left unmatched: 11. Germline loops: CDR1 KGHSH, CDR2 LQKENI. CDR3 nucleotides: TGTGCCAGCTCACAAATCACGGGACAGGGTGTTTACGAGCAGTACTTC. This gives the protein CASSQITGQGVYEQYF. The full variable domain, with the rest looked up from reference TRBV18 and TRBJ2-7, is NAGVMQNPRHLVRRRGQEARLRCSPMKGHSHVYWYRQLPEEGLKFMVYLQKENIIDESGMPKERFSAEFPKEGPSILRIQQVVRGDSAAYFCASSQITGQGVYEQYFGPGTRLTVT.

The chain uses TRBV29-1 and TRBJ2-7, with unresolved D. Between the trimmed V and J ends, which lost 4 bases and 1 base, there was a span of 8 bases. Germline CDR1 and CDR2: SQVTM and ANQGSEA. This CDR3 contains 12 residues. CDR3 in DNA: TGCAGCGTTGTTGTTACTTCCTACGAGCAGTACTTC. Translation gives CSVVVTSYEQYF.

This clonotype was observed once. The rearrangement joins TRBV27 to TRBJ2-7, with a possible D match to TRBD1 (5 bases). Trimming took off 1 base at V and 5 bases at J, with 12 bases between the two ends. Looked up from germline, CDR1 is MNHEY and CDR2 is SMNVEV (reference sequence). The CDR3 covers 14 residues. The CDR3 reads CASSLWYGHHEQYF. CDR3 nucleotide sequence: TGTGCCAGCAGTTTATGGTACGGACACCACGAGCAGTACTTC.

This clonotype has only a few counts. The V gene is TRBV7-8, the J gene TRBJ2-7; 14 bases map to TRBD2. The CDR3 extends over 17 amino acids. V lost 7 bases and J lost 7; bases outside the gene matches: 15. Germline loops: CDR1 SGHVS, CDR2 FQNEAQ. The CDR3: CASNFMPGLAGENEQYF. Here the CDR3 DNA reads TGTGCCAGCAATTTTATGCCGGGACTAGCGGGAGAAAATGAGCAGTACTTC.